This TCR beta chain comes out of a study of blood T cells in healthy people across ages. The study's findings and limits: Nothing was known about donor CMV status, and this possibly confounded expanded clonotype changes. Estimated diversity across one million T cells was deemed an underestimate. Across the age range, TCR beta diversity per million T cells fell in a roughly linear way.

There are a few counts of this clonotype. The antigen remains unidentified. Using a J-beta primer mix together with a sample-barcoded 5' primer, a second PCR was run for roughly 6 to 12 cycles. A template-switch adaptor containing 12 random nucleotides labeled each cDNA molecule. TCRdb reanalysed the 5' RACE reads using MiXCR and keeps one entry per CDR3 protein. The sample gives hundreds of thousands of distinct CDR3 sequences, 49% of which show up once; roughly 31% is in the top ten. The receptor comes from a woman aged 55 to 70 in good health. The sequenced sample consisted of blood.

CDR3 loop: CASSFQAGSGDTQYF. CDR3 DNA sequence: TGTGCCAGCAGCTTTCAGGCGGGGAGCGGGGATACGCAGTATTTT. The rearrangement joins TRBV7-2 to TRBJ2-3, with D perhaps TRBD2 (6 bases). CDR1 SGHTA and CDR2 FQGNSA come from the germline V gene. CDR3 length: 15 amino acids. Trimming took off 3 bases at V and 6 bases at J, with 16 bases between the two ends.